This T cell receptor (beta chain) was retrieved from a study of monozygotic twins with inflammatory bowel disease. Study-level results: With inverse Simpson as the measure, TCRbeta diversity was lower in IBD patients than in healthy co-twins.

For every donor, one blood sample of approximately 2.5 ml was drawn. A word on this clonotype: Its antigen is currently unknown.

TCRdb derives one entry per CDR3 protein from the 5' RACE reads, leaving out DNA. The listing contains 120,000 to 150,000 distinct CDR3 sequences. Germline V CDR1 and CDR2: KGHSH, LQKENI. The CDR3 is 14 residues long. The receptor was derived from a human donor with ulcerative colitis or Crohn's disease, or a healthy co-twin of an affected twin (not recorded which). This chain uses TRBV18 with TRBJ2-6. What was sequenced was blood. This chain's CDR3 is CASSPIPGANVLTF.